A selection of T cell receptor beta chains follows, all from one sample in a study of blood T cell repertoires in COVID-19. The assay was immunoSEQ multiplex PCR, and TCRdb's table has in-frame clones only and misses some. The sample consists of 65,000 to 75,000 clones, 78% of them appearing once. Sequenced input: peripheral blood. Every receptor here comes from a human donor in a cohort sampled during active COVID-19. Both conserved end residues are part of each CDR3.

j_call,v_call,cdr3_aa
TRBJ2-2,TRBV5-1,CASSLTENTGELFF
TRBJ2-5,TRBV5-1,CASSGTSGQETQYF
TRBJ1-3,TRBV7-9,CASSLVLTAGNTIYF
TRBJ2-1,TRBV2,CASRLTSGNRNEQFF
TRBJ2-7,TRBV7-2,CASSSTSGRYEQYF
TRBJ1-5,TRBV2,CASSDASQPQHF
TRBJ2-6,TRBV28,CASRKTGVGGANVLTF
TRBJ2-2,TRBV5-6,CASSWGLAGEHGELFF
TRBJ1-1,TRBV5-6,CASSLEGARTEAFF
TRBJ2-6,TRBV11-3,CASSLDLTKGARAGANVLTF
TRBJ1-2,TRBV2,CASRRRATGDYGYTF
TRBJ2-5,TRBV5-1,CASSFGGGETQYF
TRBJ1-2,TRBV11-2,CASSDHQGRNF
TRBJ2-3,TRBV7-9,CASSAGTSGSSTDTQYF
TRBJ1-5,TRBV28,CASSFDRGTGPQHF
TRBJ1-2,TRBV5-1,CASSSRTGQMFYYGYTF
TRBJ2-7,TRBV5-1,CASSLASSDRGYEQYF
TRBJ2-1,TRBV7-9,CASSLPRGEQFF
TRBJ1-2,TRBV19,CASSPTGGNGGYTF
TRBJ2-7,TRBV7-2,CASSVSGSSYEQYF
TRBJ1-2,TRBV6-5,CASSLDRGRDGYTF
TRBJ2-5,TRBV7-2,CASSLGAGAEGTQYF
TRBJ1-1,TRBV24-1,CATQGMNTEAFF
TRBJ2-7,TRBV29-1,CSIWAGDASSYEQYF
TRBJ2-7,TRBV6-5,CASSYSPGSSYEQYF
TRBJ2-7,TRBV29-1,CSITSGSYEQYF
TRBJ1-4,TRBV19,CASRDTTATEKLFF
TRBJ1-5,TRBV19,CASSAQGYFRGNQPQHF
TRBJ2-7,TRBV10-3,CAISADRFSYEQYF
TRBJ1-5,TRBV28,CASSLPGTAHQPQHF
TRBJ1-6,TRBV11-2,CASSLEALDRGYSPLHF
TRBJ2-3,TRBV11-2,CASSPTLAITDTQYF
TRBJ2-7,TRBV10-2,CASSGGNSGGLSYEQYF
TRBJ1-5,TRBV6-5,CASSSRGRGNQPQHF
TRBJ1-5,TRBV27,CASRIFGDSLSNQPQHF
TRBJ2-7,TRBV9,CASSPRGAAAYEQYF
TRBJ2-1,TRBV19,CASSPRGGFVDEQFF
TRBJ2-1,TRBV19,CASSIRLAVYNEQFF
TRBJ2-7,TRBV2,CATGLAGNEQYF
TRBJ1-1,TRBV27,CASSFRGQEAFF
TRBJ2-5,TRBV15,CATSGSGTGETQYF
TRBJ2-7,TRBV6-2/TRBV6-3,CASSFRTSGRSSYEQYF
TRBJ1-5,TRBV25-1,CASSGTGDGQPQHF
TRBJ2-6,TRBV2,CASSQKQGSGANVLTF
TRBJ2-1,TRBV21-1,CASSKVKGQGTAGEQFF
TRBJ1-5,TRBV6-1,CASSARTSGEGNQPQHF
TRBJ1-5,TRBV3-1/TRBV3-2,CASSQGQGSNQPQHF
TRBJ2-7,TRBV3-1/TRBV3-2,CASSQDGTSGTYEQYF
TRBJ1-5,TRBV19,CASILDSTSANSNQPQHF
TRBJ2-2,TRBV11-2,CASSSTTGNTGELFF
TRBJ2-7,TRBV18,CASSREPYEQYF
TRBJ2-2,TRBV29-1,CSVGTEIGELFF
TRBJ2-3,TRBV10-3,CAISPGGAGGSNTDTQYF
TRBJ2-5,TRBV20-1,CSASGGTDQETQYF